The T cell receptor (beta chain) under discussion was sequenced for a study of blood T cell repertoires in COVID-19. Study-level information: Samples came from the United States, Italy and Spain, spanning acute and convalescent COVID-19. T cells, B-cell-depleted T cells, or PBMCs supplied cDNA or gDNA.

Deletions cut 5 bases from V and 4 bases from J, with 15 bases between. This CDR3 is built from 14 residues. Germline CDR1 and CDR2: SGHTA and FQGNSA. Original analysis: Amplification of reference gene primers was used by the study to estimate nucleated cell counts. Produced via immunoSEQ multiplex PCR; TCRdb's table is partial and in-frame only. From that table come the V and J calls and clone size; the DNA was used to work out D and trimming. The table has about 100,000 clones, around 90% seen once. Sequencing was performed on peripheral blood. The chain carries TRBV7-2 and TRBJ2-7; the D gene is possibly TRBD2 (6 bases). The TCR was taken from a human donor in a cohort sampled during active COVID-19. CDR3 nucleotide sequence: TGTGCCAGCAGCGTACGGGACTTTGGATACGAGCAGTACTTC. Residues: CASSVRDFGYEQYF.